This T cell receptor (beta chain) was sequenced for a study of blood T cell repertoires in COVID-19. Whole-study context: Both acute and convalescent COVID-19 samples were obtained from the United States, Italy and Spain.

Source study methods: Estimated nucleated cell counts came from reference gene primer amplification. Clones were read by immunoSEQ multiplex PCR, and TCRdb kept only the in-frame ones, dropping some. D and trimming come from the DNA, and the V and J calls and clone size come from that table. The sample holds tens of thousands of clones; approximately 80% are singletons and the top ten take 40% to 45%. The germline V and J ends were trimmed by 7 bases and 3 bases, with 9 bases remaining between them. Per germline, CDR1 SNHLY and CDR2 FYNNEI. This CDR3 comprises 12 residues. The receptor's source is an elderly man with acute or convalescent COVID-19. The sequenced sample consisted of peripheral blood. The chain uses TRBV2 and TRBJ1-1; D gene ambiguous. The CDR3 sequence is CASTGSDTEAFF. CDR3 in DNA: TGTGCCAGCACGGGATCGGACACTGAAGCTTTCTTT.